This T cell receptor beta chain emerged from a study of T and B cells in COVID-19 patients (dated by TCRdb to the early 2020s). About the full investigation: In this study, adaptive immunity was profiled in COVID-19 patients who either had active infection or had recovered, using TRB and IGH repertoire sequencing of peripheral blood. A recovered cohort included about 18 patients who provided 20 to 25 samples, and most of these patients had mild to moderate COVID-19 treated on an outpatient basis. Median age was about 32 years in the recovered cohort versus approximately 67 years in the active-infection cohort. Critical illness requiring mechanical ventilation or ECMO was present in about 60% of the roughly 20 patients in the active-infection cohort. Of the 20 patients in the active-infection cohort, 18 had comorbidities associated with unfavorable COVID-19 outcome. The TCR and BCR sequence repository comprised a few dozen patients and approximately 69 time points, with over 8 million TCR sequences analysed. A couple of patients were included in both the recovered and active cohorts because samples were available from active disease and after recovery. An age-matched reference group of 30 to 40 healthy donors negative for COVID-19 antibodies served as the comparison for repertoire analyses. As many as 9 follow-up blood samples were taken per patient, and some of the samples covered different disease stages within the same individual. Beyond this particular receptor, the publication reports: The reported TCR clusters were stated to require prospective validation before clinical use. Few blood samples were available from mildly ill patients while symptoms were present, and early samples from severe cases were likewise scarce. The cohort was considered too small for HLA contributions to COVID-19 susceptibility or severity to be assessed. A total of roughly 2,500 exclusive TCR clusters, including 30 to 40 low-pGen clusters, were found in the recovered cohort. TRB repertoires were highly clonal in active COVID-19, whereas diversity and richness at recovery rose above healthy donor levels. Specific T cell subsets (CD4+/Treg/CD8+) and sorted SARS-CoV-2-responsive or tetramer+ T cells had not yet been sequenced, and these experiments were ongoing. Strongly skewed TRBV/TRBJ gene usage was reported in patients with COVID-19.

Sequenced using an Illumina MiSeq. Multiplex PCR with BIOMED2 TRB-A/B primer pools was used to amplify TRB rearrangements. Illumina-compatible adapters and 7-nucleotide sample barcodes were added to the amplicons in two consecutive PCRs. Phusion HS II polymerase was used for all library PCRs. Amplicons were purified from gel with the NucleoSpin Gel and PCR Clean-up kit, quantified on Qubit, and pooled at about 3.7 nM. Amplicon pool quality was checked on an Agilent 2100 Bioanalyzer before Illumina next-generation sequencing. For the original study's pipeline: TRB rearrangements were annotated with MiXCR 3.0.8 using the default MiXCR reference library. Non-productive reads and sequences with fewer than 2 reads were removed, and each unique CDR3 nucleotide sequence was counted as one clone. R 3.5.1 was used to calculate clonality, diversity, richness and V-J gene usage. GLIPH2 was used to cluster TCRs by CDR3 similarity, and OLGA was used to calculate generation probabilities. GLIPH2 clusters were kept only when the clusters contained at least four unique TCR clonotypes present in at least three individuals. The raw public reads went through TCRdb reprocessing: fastp at Q25, MiXCR clone calling, in-frame beta chains kept. Rows with a matching CDR3 protein are joined into one entry that keeps the most common DNA and genes. The V and J calls were not made by the authors but by TCRdb's processing. The table for this sample lists about 20,000 distinct CDR3 sequences; roughly 29% of them were counted only once. The ten largest clones take up approximately 3% of the sample.

Note on this clonotype: This clone's antigen is unknown. The input lacks base qualities; no much larger clone sits a single base away.

Genomic DNA extracted from blood was used in amounts of roughly 240-500 ng for amplification of TRB repertoires. The CDR3 sequence holds 15 residues, the cysteine and phenylalanine included. The retained sequence is limited to the CDR3, 45 bases, with the frame set at the first base. V loses 5 bases, J loses 10 bases, and the germline ends lie 18 bases apart. The sequenced material came from blood. The receptor comes from a human donor who had recovered from COVID-19. The rearrangement joined TRBV12-3 or TRBV12-4 to TRBJ1-6; a tentative D match to TRBD1 spans 5 bases. The DNA reads as follows: TGTGCCAGCAGTCGACTAGCGGGGGGGAACTCACCCCTCCACTTT. Its protein reads: CASSRLAGGNSPLHF.